Below, 24 T cell receptor beta chains from the same sample are listed, as sequenced in a study of cytomegalovirus exposure and HLA in healthy donors. With 60 Vbeta and 13 Jbeta primers, the PCR was carried out. Sequenced by immunoSEQ multiplex PCR; TCRdb stores in-frame clones only, minus some. In the table there are 160,000 or so clones, roughly two thirds of which are singletons. The specimen sequenced was PBMCs. These TCRs come from a woman in her twenties or thirties in good health and CMV-seronegative.

V gene TRBV4-3 combines with J gene TRBJ2-7, with 13 bases that match TRBD2. CDR1 and CDR2 (germline): LGHNA, YSLEER. J was trimmed by 3 bases and V by 4 bases; bases with no gene match: 0. This CDR3 spans 14 amino acids. The CDR3 nucleotides are TGCGCCAGCAGCCGGACTAGCGGGAGCTACGAGCAGTACTTC. Protein product: CASSRTSGSYEQYF.

The J gene is TRBJ2-1, the V gene TRBV7-3, with D tentatively TRBD2 (5 bases). With 2 bases removed from V and 5 bases from J, the gap between germline ends came to 13 bases. The length of the CDR3 is 15 residues. The germline CDR1 and CDR2 sequences are SGHTA and FQGTGA. CDR3 coding DNA: TGTGCCAGCAGCTTAGGCAGAGGGTTCGACAATGAGCAGTTCTTC. Translating gives CASSLGRGFDNEQFF.

The chain joins TRBV28 to TRBJ2-1; 9 bases agree with TRBD1. With V trimmed by 6 bases and J by 4 bases, 4 bases remained unmatched. Germline values: CDR1 MDHEN, CDR2 SYDVKM. The CDR3 length is 14 residues. CDR3 residues: CASRQGQGYNEQFF. For the CDR3, the DNA is TGTGCCAGCAGACAGGGACAGGGTTACAATGAGCAGTTCTTC.

The chain combines TRBV9 with TRBJ1-1; D is possibly TRBD1 (5 bases). Trimming removed 6 bases from V and 5 bases from J, with 17 bases in between. This CDR3 spans 14 amino acids. In germline, CDR1 is SGDLS, CDR2 YYNGEE. CDR3 in DNA: TGTGCCAGCAACGAGTACCCCGGGGGAACTGAAGCTTTCTTT. It specifies CASNEYPGGTEAFF.

The chain employs TRBV28 and TRBJ2-5; no firm D call. The J call may be in error: the DNA end matches TRBJ2-7 better. Germline V lookup: CDR1 MDHEN, CDR2 SYDVKM. CDR3 length: 12 residues. The CDR3 nucleotides read TGTGCCAGCAGTCCCAGACCAGGCGAGCAGTACTTC. This encodes CASSPRPGEQYF.

CDR3 sequence (DNA): TGTGCCAGCAGCCAAGCGGTTGGAGGGGCTAGCGGAGATGTGGAGCAGTACTTC. This gives the protein CASSQAVGGASGDVEQYF. The V and J genes are TRBV4-2 and TRBJ2-7; 7 bases agree with TRBD2. The germline V gene encodes CDR1 LGHNA and CDR2 YNFKEQ. CDR3 length: 18 residues. The V and J ends lost 1 base and 7 bases, in that order; junction bases with no gene match: 19.

This clone was counted only a few times. The rearrangement links TRBV7-9 to TRBJ2-5, with D possibly TRBD2 on 5 matching bases. The CDR3 totals 17 residues. Germline V gives CDR1 SEHNR, CDR2 FQNEAQ (reference sequence). The CDR3 DNA reads as TGTTGGAGGTTCGCCCACTCCGAATGTGCACAAAAAGAGACCCAGTACTTC. This sequence encodes CWRFAHSECAQKETQYF.

The CDR3 nucleotides are TGTGCCAGCAGTGGCCTAGCGGGTTCGGGCACCGGGGAGCTGTTTTTT. Its protein product is CASSGLAGSGTGELFF. J is TRBJ2-2 and V is TRBV2, with TRBD2 matching 8 bases. Germline V gives CDR1 SNHLY, CDR2 FYNNEI. This CDR3 contains 16 residues. V gave up 4 bases and J gave up 4 bases; unmatched junction bases: 8.

This chain connects TRBV7-3 to TRBJ1-1; TRBD1 might be the D (6 bases). V was trimmed by 8 bases and J by 8 bases, leaving 18 bases between them. CDR1 and CDR2 (germline): SGHTA, FQGTGA. There are 13 residues in the CDR3. The CDR3 is CASALTQGLEAFF. Written as DNA, the CDR3 is TGTGCCAGCGCCCTAACTCAGGGGCTGGAAGCTTTCTTT.

The table lists this clone with a few counts. The genes are TRBV18 and TRBJ1-1; D not certain. Germline CDR1 KGHSH, CDR2 LQKENI. The germline V and J ends were trimmed by 6 bases and 4 bases, with 21 bases remaining between them. CDR3 length: 16 amino acids. This CDR3 is CASSRGLTLAATEAFF. Written as DNA, the CDR3 is TGTGCCAGCTCCCGGGGTTTGACACTGGCTGCCACTGAAGCTTTCTTT.

This clone was counted a few times. The chain joins TRBV6-6 to TRBJ2-1; 11 bases agree with TRBD2. Germline CDR1 MNHNY, CDR2 SVGAGI (reference sequence). The CDR3 is 15 residues long. Unmatched junction bases numbered 6, after V lost 9 bases and J lost 2 bases. The CDR3 DNA is TGTGCCAGTCTAAGTAGCGGGGGGGCCTACAATGAGCAGTTCTTC. Translated: CASLSSGGAYNEQFF.

The genes are TRBV19 and TRBJ2-7, with 10 bases fitting TRBD2. J lost 5 bases, V lost 6 bases, and 7 bases had no gene match. CDR3 length: 14 residues. Germline assignment: CDR1 LNHDA and CDR2 SQIVND (reference sequence). CDR3 sequence: CASSGLAEGDEQYF. The CDR3 DNA reads TGTGCCAGTAGCGGACTAGCGGAGGGGGACGAGCAGTACTTC.

The J gene is TRBJ1-4, the V gene TRBV27, with D tentatively TRBD1 (5 bases). CDR3 size: 14 residues. V lost 4 bases and J lost 8, with 14 bases in between. Germline V gives CDR1 MNHEY, CDR2 SMNVEV (reference sequence). The CDR3 spells CASSSGGIREKLFF. In DNA, the CDR3 is TGTGCCAGCAGTTCCGGGGGGATTAGAGAAAAACTGTTTTTT.

The rearrangement uses TRBV7-2 and TRBJ2-1; TRBD1 agrees at 7 bases. Germline CDR1 is SGHTA and CDR2 is FQGNSA. The V gene end was trimmed by 3 bases and the J gene end by 4 bases; junction bases not matched to a gene: 9. The CDR3 is made up of 16 amino acids. The CDR3 DNA follows: TGTGCCAGCAGCTTGACCCGGGACAGACAATACAATGAGCAGTTCTTC. The encoded protein is CASSLTRDRQYNEQFF.

This clone was detected a few times. J is TRBJ2-4 and V is TRBV7-9, with a weak D call TRBD1 (5 bases). This CDR3 comprises 14 residues. Germline V gives CDR1 SEHNR, CDR2 FQNEAQ (reference sequence). Deletions cut 5 bases from V and 7 bases from J, with 15 bases between. The CDR3 DNA is TGTGCCAGCAGCAAGCAGGGAAGTGGGAACATTCAGTACTTC. Residues: CASSKQGSGNIQYF.

The V and J genes are TRBV7-3 and TRBJ2-1; 7 bases fit TRBD1. From germline, CDR1 is SGHTA and CDR2 FQGTGA. The CDR3 sequence is 16 residues long. J was trimmed by 2 bases and V by 2 bases; bases with no gene match: 6. The CDR3 spells CASSLEGTAPYNEQFF. For the CDR3, the DNA is TGTGCCAGCAGCTTAGAGGGGACAGCCCCCTACAATGAGCAGTTCTTC.

The chain combines TRBV4-3 with TRBJ2-5, with D possibly TRBD2 on 7 matching bases. This CDR3 is 17 amino acids long. The V end lost 2 bases, the J end lost 5 bases, and 21 bases lay between the germline ends. Germline values: CDR1 LGHNA, CDR2 YSLEER. CDR3 DNA: TGCGCCAGCAGCCAACTCTCGGGACATTCCGGGGGGGAGACCCAGTACTTC. Translation: CASSQLSGHSGGETQYF.

The rearrangement joins TRBV6-1 to TRBJ2-7; D remains ambiguous. V shed 1 base and J shed 3 bases, with 4 bases lying between them. The CDR3 is made up of 12 amino acids. The germline CDR1 and CDR2 sequences are MNHNS and SASEGT. The CDR3 sequence is CASSEDGYEQYF. The CDR3 nucleotides are TGTGCCAGCAGTGAAGACGGCTACGAGCAGTACTTC.

The chain joins TRBV7-6 to TRBJ2-7, with D possibly being TRBD2 (6 bases). Trimming shortened V by 6 bases and J by 7 bases, and 16 bases separated the two germline ends. The CDR3 length is 13 residues. The V gene's germline CDR1 is SGHVS and CDR2 FNYEAQ. The CDR3 bases are TGTGCCAGCAGTTCCACAGAGACTAGAGAGCAGTACTTC. This encodes CASSSTETREQYF. Together with reference TRBV7-6 and TRBJ2-7, the CDR3 gives the full variable domain: GAGVSQSPRYKVTKRGQDVALRCDPISGHVSLYWYRQALGQGPEFLTYFNYEAQQDKSGLPNDRFSAERPEGSISTLTIQRTEQRDSAMYRCASSSTETREQYFGPGTRLTVT.

The gene calls are TRBV2 and TRBJ1-2; D possibly corresponds to TRBD1 (6 bases). The CDR3 spans 14 residues. CDR1 and CDR2 (germline): SNHLY, FYNNEI. Trimming removed 11 bases at V and 0 bases at J, with 16 bases between. The CDR3 sequence is CAGLGQTTNYGYTF. Here the CDR3 DNA reads TGTGCCGGACTAGGACAGACTACTAACTATGGCTACACCTTC.

This clone has more than one count but fewer than ten. This sequence joins TRBV7-9 and TRBJ2-5; 8 bases agree with TRBD2. The germline V gene has CDR1 SEHNR and CDR2 FQNEAQ (reference sequence). V shed 2 bases, J shed 2 bases, and the junction held 10 bases outside the gene matches. This CDR3 comprises 17 residues. CDR3 bases: TGTGCCAGCAGCTTAATTTTGTCTAGCGGGCAACAAGAGACCCAGTACTTC. Protein product: CASSLILSSGQQETQYF.

In its sample, this clone was seen a few times. This chain joins TRBV4-3 and TRBJ1-1; D may be TRBD1 (6 bases). CDR1 and CDR2 (germline): LGHNA, YSLEER. The CDR3 extends over 14 amino acids. The V end was cut by 2 bases, the J end by 2 bases, with 9 bases between. This CDR3 reads CASSQPDRNTEAFF. The CDR3 DNA is TGCGCCAGCAGCCAACCGGACAGAAACACTGAAGCTTTCTTT.

This clone was detected only a few times. The CDR3 region has the DNA TGTGCCAGCAGCCATACCGCACTCGTCTCGACAGGATCAAGAGATACGCAGTATTTT. Protein product: CASSHTALVSTGSRDTQYF. The chain couples TRBV14 to TRBJ2-3; weak D call: TRBD1 (6 bases). This CDR3 spans 19 amino acids. Trimming removed 3 bases from V and 5 bases from J, with 27 bases in between. Germline loops: CDR1 SGHDN, CDR2 FVKESK.

The chain carries TRBV6-1 and TRBJ2-7; the D gene is possibly TRBD1 (6 bases). V was pared by 8 bases and J by 3 bases, with 11 bases between. The germline V gene encodes CDR1 MNHNS and CDR2 SASEGT. This CDR3 comprises 12 residues. CDR3 loop: CASGTGNYEQYF. In DNA form, the CDR3 reads TGTGCCAGCGGTACAGGGAACTACGAGCAGTACTTC.